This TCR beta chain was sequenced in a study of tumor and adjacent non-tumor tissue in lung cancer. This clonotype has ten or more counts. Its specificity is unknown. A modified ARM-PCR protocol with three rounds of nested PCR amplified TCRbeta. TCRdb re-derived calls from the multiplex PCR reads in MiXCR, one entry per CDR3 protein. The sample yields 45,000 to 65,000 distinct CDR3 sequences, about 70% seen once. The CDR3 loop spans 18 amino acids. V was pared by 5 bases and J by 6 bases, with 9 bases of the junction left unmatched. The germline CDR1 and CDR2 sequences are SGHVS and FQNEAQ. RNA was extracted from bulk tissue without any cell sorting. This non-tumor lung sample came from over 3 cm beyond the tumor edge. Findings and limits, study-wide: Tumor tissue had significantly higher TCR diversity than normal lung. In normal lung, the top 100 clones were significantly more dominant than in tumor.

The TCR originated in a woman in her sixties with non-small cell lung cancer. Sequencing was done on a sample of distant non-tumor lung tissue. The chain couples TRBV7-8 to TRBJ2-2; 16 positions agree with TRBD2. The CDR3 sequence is CASSPPGTSGRAPGELFF. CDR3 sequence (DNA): TGTGCCAGCAGCCCCCCCGGGACTAGCGGGAGGGCGCCCGGGGAGCTGTTTTTT. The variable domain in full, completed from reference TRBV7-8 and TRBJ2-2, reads GAGVSQSPRYKVAKRGQDVALRCDPISGHVSLFWYQQALGQGPEFLTYFQNEAQLDKSGLPSDRFFAERPEGSVSTLKIQRTQQEDSAVYLCASSPPGTSGRAPGELFFGEGSRLTVL.